This entry lists 8 T cell receptor beta chains sequenced from one sample in a study of cytomegalovirus exposure and HLA in healthy donors. The primer mix had 60 Vbeta and 13 Jbeta primers. Some clones are missing from TCRdb's copy, which holds only in-frame ones; the method was immunoSEQ multiplex PCR. The sample contains approximately 86,000 clones, about 85% of which appear only once. The material sequenced was PBMCs. Receptor source: a man in his forties or fifties in good health and CMV-seropositive.

The chain combines TRBV6-1 with TRBJ1-5, with D maybe TRBD1 (5 bases). V was pared by 1 base and J by 0 bases, with 13 bases between. In germline, CDR1 is MNHNS, CDR2 SASEGT. This CDR3 contains 17 residues. CDR3 sequence: CASSEGNRGLSNQPQHF. In nucleotides, the CDR3 is TGTGCCAGCAGTGAAGGGAATAGGGGACTTAGCAATCAGCCCCAGCATTTT.

This chain joins TRBV7-2 and TRBJ1-5; D may be TRBD1 (5 bases). The CDR3 has 15 amino acids. Germline loops: CDR1 SGHTA, CDR2 FQGNSA. The ends were cut back, 3 bases at V and 1 base at J, with 10 bases in the middle. The CDR3 sequence: CASSFGRDSNQPQHF. The CDR3 nucleotides read TGTGCCAGCAGCTTCGGGCGGGACAGCAATCAGCCCCAGCATTTT.

This rearrangement joins TRBV4-1 to TRBJ2-5; D gene uncertain. There are 13 residues in the CDR3. With 2 bases removed from V and 2 bases from J, the gap between germline ends came to 6 bases. Germline CDR1 MGHRA, CDR2 YSYEKL. The CDR3, as DNA: TGCGCCAGCAGCCAAAGCCTACAAGAGACCCAGTACTTC. Translation gives CASSQSLQETQYF.

The rearrangement joins TRBV28 to TRBJ1-1; D not certain. CDR1 MDHEN and CDR2 SYDVKM come from the germline V gene. The CDR3 sequence is 14 residues long. V lost 2 bases and J lost 0, with 7 bases in between. The CDR3 DNA follows: TGTGCCAGCAGTTTAGTGAACATGAACACTGAAGCTTTCTTT. Protein: CASSLVNMNTEAFF.

The V call is TRBV4-1, the J call TRBJ1-2, with 9 nucleotides matching TRBD1. The V gene end was trimmed by 0 bases and the J gene end by 4 bases; junction bases not matched to a gene: 9. CDR1 and CDR2 from the germline V gene are MGHRA and YSYEKL. This CDR3 has 17 residues. Here the CDR3 reads CASSQDGTGQPSYGYTF. The CDR3, as DNA: TGCGCCAGCAGCCAAGATGGGACAGGGCAACCCAGCTATGGCTACACCTTC.

The chain combines TRBV11-2 with TRBJ1-3, with D unresolved. The CDR3 consists of 17 residues. Germline V gene sequence: CDR1 SGHAT, CDR2 FQNNGV. V was clipped by 1 base and J by 4 bases, with 17 bases between them. CDR3: CASSLASLLTAGNTIYF. Here the CDR3 DNA reads TGTGCCAGCAGCTTAGCTAGCCTCCTCACCGCGGGAAACACCATATATTTT. Complete variable domain (other parts from reference TRBV11-2 and TRBJ1-3): EAGVAQSPRYKIIEKRQSVAFWCNPISGHATLYWYQQILGQGPKLLIQFQNNGVVDDSQLPKDRFSAERLKGVDSTLKIQPAKLEDSAVYLCASSLASLLTAGNTIYFGEGSWLTVV.

This clone was found once. The chain joins TRBV7-3 to TRBJ1-6; tentatively, D is TRBD1 (5 bases). CDR1 SGHTA and CDR2 FQGTGA come from the germline V gene. V was pared by 5 bases and J by 7 bases, with 12 bases between. This CDR3 has 14 residues. The CDR3 bases are TGTGCCAGCAGCGCTCAGGGCGTAAATTCACCCCTCCACTTT. It specifies CASSAQGVNSPLHF.

This sequence joins TRBV7-3 and TRBJ1-1; 8 nucleotides agree with TRBD1. The V gene end was trimmed by 4 bases and the J gene end by 10 bases; junction bases not matched to a gene: 11. Germline V gene lookup returns CDR1 SGHTA and CDR2 FQGTGA. This CDR3 spans 14 amino acids. The CDR3: CASSSGVTGEGAFF. The CDR3 coding sequence is TGTGCCAGCAGCTCCGGGGTGACAGGGGAGGGAGCTTTCTTT. The variable domain in full, with the rest retrieved from reference TRBV7-3 and TRBJ1-1, is GAGVSQTPSNKVTEKGKYVELRCDPISGHTALYWYRQSLGQGPEFLIYFQGTGAADDSGLPNDRFFAVRPEGSVSTLKIQRTERGDSAVYLCASSSGVTGEGAFFGQGTRLTVV.